This entry is about one T cell receptor (beta chain). What this receptor recognizes is not known. Nothing much larger sits one base from this clone, and base qualities are not available. Receptors were amplified or captured by RT-PCR. Sequencing was carried out with an Illumina HiSeq 2500. TCRdb itself trimmed the public reads at Q25 with fastp, ran MiXCR and retained productive beta chains. Under each unique CDR3 protein, matching rows form one entry showing the most common genes and DNA. Across this sample there are hundreds of thousands of distinct CDR3 sequences, with approximately 15% seen only once. The ten most abundant clones make up approximately 10% of the sample. The CDR3 starts with the cysteine, ends with the phenylalanine, and has 14 residues. The sequence is cut down to CDR3 DNA, 42 bases in frame from base 1. CDR1 and CDR2, per the germline V gene (reference sequence), are LGHDT and YNNKEL. V is reduced by 7 bases and J by 4 bases, leaving a spacing of 13 bases between them.

These data originate in a study of response to subunit inactivated influenza vaccine (dated by TCRdb to the late 2010s). For context, the study as a whole: Deep quantitative profiling of the T cell receptor repertoire was used in the study to follow responses to a trivalent subunit inactivated influenza vaccine. The study at large found these results: The authors suggested that each seasonal influenza vaccination may recruit only a limited number of new T cells.

The clonotype comes from a man aged 45-60 years who received an inactivated influenza vaccine. Donor details come from another sample of the same person, matched by shared clones. The chain joins TRBV3-1 to TRBJ2-2, and the D gene may be TRBD1, 7 bases matching. The sample consisted of PBMCs from blood, taken 11 to 12 days after vaccination. The CDR3 sequence is CASTSQGGTGELFF. The nucleotide sequence reads TGTGCCAGCACCTCTCAGGGGGGCACCGGGGAGCTGTTTTTT.